This passage covers 17 T cell receptor beta chains from one sample sequenced in a study of T cell responses to AZD1222 COVID-19 vaccine. Sequenced by immunoSEQ multiplex PCR; TCRdb stores in-frame clones only, minus some. Of about 97,000 clones listed, about 86% are singletons. This sample comprised peripheral blood, obtained on day 0 of AZD1222 vaccination. All receptors come from an adult in good health.

The V call is TRBV29-1, the J call TRBJ2-1, with a possible D match to TRBD1 (7 bases). Trimming removed 8 bases at V and 7 bases at J, with 18 bases between. The CDR3 is 13 residues long. The germline CDR1 and CDR2 sequences are SQVTM and ANQGSEA. CDR3: CSSLTGRRNEQFF. In DNA, the CDR3 is TGCAGCTCGCTGACAGGGAGGAGAAATGAGCAGTTCTTC.

This chain joins TRBV28 and TRBJ2-2; 7 nucleotides align to TRBD1. V trimming: 5 bases; J trimming: 5 bases; junction bases outside the gene matches: 8. This CDR3 region has 15 residues. CDR1 is MDHEN and CDR2 is SYDVKM in the germline V gene. CDR3 loop: CASSPPGQRTGELFF. CDR3 sequence (DNA): TGTGCCAGCAGTCCTCCGGGACAGCGAACCGGGGAGCTGTTTTTT.

J is TRBJ1-3 and V is TRBV6-1; D is ambiguous. The CDR3 length is 12 residues. Germline values: CDR1 MNHNS, CDR2 SASEGT. The ends were cut back, 2 bases at V and 4 bases at J, with 3 bases in the middle. CDR3 amino acids: CASSEWGNTIYF. For the CDR3, the DNA is TGTGCCAGCAGTGAATGGGGAAACACCATATATTTT.

V is TRBV2 and J is TRBJ1-4; D may be TRBD1 (5 bases). The CDR3 sequence is 16 residues long. In germline, CDR1 is SNHLY, CDR2 FYNNEI. The V gene lost 10 bases and the J gene lost 8 bases, with 26 bases spanning the gap. CDR3 DNA: TGTGCCACCAGGGCCGCTACCTCCTGGGGTTCCGAAAAACTGTTTTTT. Amino acid sequence: CATRAATSWGSEKLFF.

This clone was seen more than once but under ten times. The chain combines TRBV4-3 with TRBJ2-7, with 14 bases identical to TRBD2. With 4 bases clipped from V and 3 bases from J, the junction kept 2 bases outside the gene matches. This CDR3 is 15 amino acids long. Germline V gives CDR1 LGHNA, CDR2 YSLEER. The CDR3 here is CASSRGTSGSYEQYF. The CDR3 DNA reads as TGCGCCAGCAGCCGGGGGACTAGCGGGAGCTACGAGCAGTACTTC.

The chain links TRBV19 to TRBJ2-7; no firm D call. The CDR3 has 13 amino acids. Trimming stripped 3 bases from V and 3 bases from J, with 9 bases between. Per the germline V gene, CDR1 is LNHDA and CDR2 is SQIVND (reference sequence). The CDR3 reads CASSMGSFYEQYF. For the CDR3, the DNA is TGTGCCAGTAGTATGGGTAGTTTCTACGAGCAGTACTTC.

The chain links TRBV29-1 to TRBJ1-1; weak D call: TRBD1 (5 bases). Germline values: CDR1 SQVTM, CDR2 ANQGSEA. CDR3 length: 12 amino acids. V was pared by 7 bases and J by 0 bases, with 9 bases between. The CDR3 DNA reads TGCAGCGCTTACAGGTTGAACACTGAAGCTTTCTTT. It yields the protein CSAYRLNTEAFF. Full variable domain (missing parts from reference TRBV29-1 and TRBJ1-1): SAVISQKPSRDICQRGTSLTIQCQVDSQVTMMFWYRQQPGQSLTLIATANQGSEATYESGFVIDKFPISRPNLTFSTLTVSNMSPEDSSIYLCSAYRLNTEAFFGQGTRLTVV.

This clone was counted between two and nine times. V usage is TRBV5-8 and J usage is TRBJ1-6; tentative D call: TRBD1 (5 bases). V was shortened by 2 bases and J by 6 bases, with 12 bases between the two germline ends. CDR3 length: 15 residues. Germline lookup yields CDR1 SGHTS and CDR2 YDEGEE. The DNA of the CDR3 is TGTGCCAGCAGCTTCACTAACCAGGGTAATTCACCCCTCCACTTT. It specifies CASSFTNQGNSPLHF.

Only a few counts were recorded for this clone. The chain is built from TRBV19 and TRBJ1-3, with TRBD1 identical over 7 bases. The germline CDR1 and CDR2 sequences are LNHDA and SQIVND (reference sequence). The CDR3 length is 15 residues. V shed 4 bases and J 4 bases; nucleotides not matched to a gene: 7. The CDR3 sequence is CASSSGQGEGNTIYF. The CDR3 DNA reads as TGTGCCAGTAGTAGTGGTCAGGGGGAAGGAAACACCATATATTTT.

The chain has TRBV28 and TRBJ2-1, with 8 bases matching TRBD1. The V segment lost 5 bases and the J segment 8 bases; nucleotides outside the gene matches: 5. The V gene's germline CDR1 is MDHEN and CDR2 SYDVKM. This CDR3 contains 13 residues. The CDR3 spells CASSLQGAHEQFF. The CDR3 DNA reads as TGTGCCAGCAGTCTGCAGGGGGCCCATGAGCAGTTCTTC.

The CDR3 loop is CASSEGSGNTIYF. CDR3 coding DNA: TGTGCCAGCTCAGAGGGGTCTGGAAACACCATATATTTT. The V call is TRBV18, the J call TRBJ1-3; perhaps TRBD1 as D (5 bases). Germline lookup yields CDR1 KGHSH and CDR2 LQKENI. The CDR3 loop spans 13 amino acids. The V and J ends lost 5 bases and 1 base respectively, with 6 bases between them.

This chain joins TRBV6-2 or TRBV6-3 and TRBJ1-1; D perhaps matches TRBD1 (5 bases). The germline V gene encodes CDR1 MNHEY and CDR2 SVGEGT. There are 15 residues in the CDR3. V lost 5 bases to trimming and J lost 5 bases, with 18 bases between them. The CDR3 coding sequence is TGTGCCAGCAGTAACCCCCAGGGCTGGGGAACTGAAGCTTTCTTT. This gives the protein CASSNPQGWGTEAFF.

J is TRBJ2-1 and V is TRBV24-1, with D uncertain. The V and J ends lost 4 bases and 0 bases respectively, with 9 bases between them. The CDR3 consists of 15 residues. Germline V lookup: CDR1 KGHDR, CDR2 SFDVKD. The CDR3 loop is CATSDLTSSYNEQFF. The DNA for the CDR3 is TGTGCCACCAGTGACCTCACGAGCTCCTACAATGAGCAGTTCTTC.

In DNA, the CDR3 is TGCAGCGTTGAAGGGTTAGCGGGAGGAGGGGTCGGGGAGCAGTTCTTC. Translation gives CSVEGLAGGGVGEQFF. The rearrangement joins TRBV29-1 to TRBJ2-1; 10 positions match TRBD2. Germline V CDR1 and CDR2: SQVTM, ANQGSEA. The CDR3 runs 16 residues. After removal of 1 base from V and 10 bases from J, the junction contained 13 bases not matched to a gene.

The chain couples TRBV28 to TRBJ1-2; TRBD1 might be the D (5 bases). Trimming stripped 5 bases from V and 6 bases from J, with 19 bases between. The CDR3 runs to 15 residues. Germline V gene lookup returns CDR1 MDHEN and CDR2 SYDVKM. As DNA, the CDR3 is TGTGCCAGCAGTGTACCGCACCCGGGGCAGGATGGCTACACCTTC. It is translated as CASSVPHPGQDGYTF.

J is TRBJ2-2 and V is TRBV18; D is perhaps TRBD1 or TRBD2 (6 bases each). The CDR3 loop spans 15 amino acids. The germline V and J ends were trimmed by 5 bases and 1 base, with 11 bases remaining between them. The V gene's germline CDR1 is KGHSH and CDR2 LQKENI. CDR3 protein: CASSGAGQNTGELFF. The CDR3 coding sequence is TGTGCCAGCTCAGGTGCGGGACAGAACACCGGGGAGCTGTTTTTT.

This clone was seen ten or more times. The chain joins TRBV7-8 to TRBJ2-7; no clear D. The CDR3 consists of 12 residues. Trimming removed 2 bases at V and 10 bases at J, with 12 bases between. Per the germline V gene, CDR1 is SGHVS and CDR2 is FQNEAQ. The CDR3 nucleotides read TGTGCCAGCAGCTTATCTTCTCCCGACCAGTACTTC. Protein: CASSLSSPDQYF.